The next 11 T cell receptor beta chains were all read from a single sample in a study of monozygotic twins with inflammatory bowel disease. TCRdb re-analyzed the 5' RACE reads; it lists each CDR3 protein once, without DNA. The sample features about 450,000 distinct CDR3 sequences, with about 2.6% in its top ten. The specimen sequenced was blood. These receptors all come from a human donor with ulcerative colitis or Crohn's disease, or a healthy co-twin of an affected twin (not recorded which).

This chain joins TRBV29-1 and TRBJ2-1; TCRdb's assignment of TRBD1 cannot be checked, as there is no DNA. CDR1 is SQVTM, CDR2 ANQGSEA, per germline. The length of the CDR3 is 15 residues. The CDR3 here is CSVDPPRGSNNEQFF.

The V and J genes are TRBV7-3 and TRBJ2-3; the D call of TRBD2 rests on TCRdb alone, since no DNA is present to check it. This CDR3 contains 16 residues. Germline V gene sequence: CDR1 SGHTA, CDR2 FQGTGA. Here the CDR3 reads CASSLKRGLSTDTQYF.

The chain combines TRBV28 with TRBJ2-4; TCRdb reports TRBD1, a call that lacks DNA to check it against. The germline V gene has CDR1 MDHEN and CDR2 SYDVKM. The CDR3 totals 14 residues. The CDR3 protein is CASTGQRSKNNQYF.

The CDR3 loop is CASRLMGFKGRSGTDTQYF. The J gene is TRBJ2-3, the V gene TRBV12-2; the TRBD2 assignment by TCRdb is unverifiable without DNA. TRBV12-2 corresponds to a pseudogene. The CDR3 spans 19 residues.

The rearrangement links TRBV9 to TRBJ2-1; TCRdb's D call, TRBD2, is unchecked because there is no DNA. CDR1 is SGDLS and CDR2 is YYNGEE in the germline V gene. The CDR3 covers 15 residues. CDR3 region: CASRNRAGSYNEQFF.

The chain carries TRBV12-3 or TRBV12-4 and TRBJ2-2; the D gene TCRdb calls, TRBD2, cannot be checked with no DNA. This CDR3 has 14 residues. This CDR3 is CASSITSWSGELFF.

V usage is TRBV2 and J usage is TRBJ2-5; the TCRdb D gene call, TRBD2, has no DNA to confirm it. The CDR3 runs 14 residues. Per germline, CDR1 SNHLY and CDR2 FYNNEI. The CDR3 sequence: CASSVRLAGETQYF.

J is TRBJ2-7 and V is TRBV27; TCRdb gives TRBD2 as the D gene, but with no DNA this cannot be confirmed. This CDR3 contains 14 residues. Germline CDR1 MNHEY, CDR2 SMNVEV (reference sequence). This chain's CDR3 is CASRPRTGGREQYF.

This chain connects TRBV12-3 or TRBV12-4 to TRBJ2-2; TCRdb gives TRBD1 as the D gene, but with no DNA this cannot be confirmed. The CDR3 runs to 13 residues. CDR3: CASSFRGSGELFF.

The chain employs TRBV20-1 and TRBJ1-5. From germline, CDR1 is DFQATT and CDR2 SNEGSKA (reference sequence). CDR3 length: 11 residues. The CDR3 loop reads CSAPTNQPQHF.

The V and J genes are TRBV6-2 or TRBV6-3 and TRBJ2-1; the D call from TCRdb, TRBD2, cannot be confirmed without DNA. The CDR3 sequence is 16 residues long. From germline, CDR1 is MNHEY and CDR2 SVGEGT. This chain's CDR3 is CASLDAGGPVRDEQFF.